The 20 T cell receptor beta chains listed next were all sequenced from one sample in a study of shared clonotypes between healthy human individuals. Generated by immunoSEQ multiplex PCR, the TCRdb table keeps only in-frame clones and is missing some. The table lists roughly 810,000 clones, approximately 97% of them singletons, with about 0.21% in the top ten. Only CD45RO-negative cells positively selected for CCR7 counted as naive CD8 cells, so terminally differentiated effector memory CD45RA+ cells were excluded. What was sequenced was naive CD8+ T cells sorted from blood. Receptor source: a man aged 25 to 40 in good health.

The V call is TRBV27, the J call TRBJ2-1, with 14 bases that match TRBD2. This CDR3 has 16 amino acids. Germline CDR1 MNHEY, CDR2 SMNVEV (reference sequence). After removal of 3 bases from V and 8 bases from J, the junction contained 6 bases not matched to a gene. CDR3 sequence (DNA): TGTGCCAGCAGTTTCTACGGGACTAGCGGGAGTTATGAGCAGTTCTTC. Residues: CASSFYGTSGSYEQFF.

The V and J genes are TRBV29-1 and TRBJ2-3; TRBD2 matches 8 bases. The CDR3 sequence is 14 residues long. CDR1 and CDR2 (germline): SQVTM, ANQGSEA. The V gene end was trimmed by 7 bases and the J gene end by 6 bases; junction bases not matched to a gene: 12. This chain's CDR3 is CSADSSGGRDTQYF. CDR3 nucleotide sequence: TGCAGCGCCGATTCCAGCGGGGGTAGGGATACGCAGTATTTT.

This clone showed up just once. CDR3 region: CASRGNTNTEAFF. CDR3 in DNA: TGTGCCAGCAGGGGGAACACGAACACTGAAGCTTTCTTT. This chain links TRBV27 with TRBJ1-1; D gene ambiguous. This CDR3 comprises 13 residues. The V end lost 6 bases, the J end lost 1 base, and 9 bases lay between the germline ends. Germline CDR1 and CDR2: MNHEY and SMNVEV (reference sequence).

A note on this clone: Other DNA sequences from this sample encode an identical CDR3 as well. The V and J genes are TRBV11-2 and TRBJ2-7; D tentatively fits TRBD1 or TRBD2 (6 bases each). CDR1 and CDR2 from the germline V gene are SGHAT and FQNNGV. The V end was cut by 5 bases, the J end by 3 bases, with 17 bases between. The CDR3 contains 15 residues. CDR3 protein: CASSLNRGLGYEQYF. CDR3 in DNA: TGTGCCAGCAGCCTGAATCGGGGGCTTGGCTACGAGCAGTACTTC.

The rearrangement links TRBV4-2 to TRBJ1-5; maybe TRBD1 (5 bases). The CDR3 runs 14 residues. V lost 4 bases to trimming and J lost 1 base, with 8 bases between them. CDR1 and CDR2 (germline): LGHNA, YNFKEQ. CDR3 sequence (DNA): TGTGCCAGCAGCCCGACAGAAAGCAATCAGCCCCAGCATTTT. It encodes CASSPTESNQPQHF.

The J gene is TRBJ1-5, the V gene TRBV30, with a tentative D call TRBD1 (5 bases). In germline, CDR1 is GTSNPN, CDR2 SVGIG (reference sequence). This CDR3 comprises 16 residues. V lost 2 bases to trimming and J lost 2 bases, with 16 bases between them. CDR3 residues: CAWSPRGKSGNQPQHF. The CDR3 DNA reads as TGTGCCTGGAGTCCGCGGGGGAAGTCAGGCAATCAGCCCCAGCATTTT.

The V gene is TRBV6-1, the J gene TRBJ2-7; tentatively, D is TRBD1 (5 bases). Trimming cost V 6 bases and J 3 bases, with 9 bases left between them. This CDR3 region has 12 residues. Germline lookup yields CDR1 MNHNS and CDR2 SASEGT. CDR3 DNA sequence: TGTGCCAGCAGCCCGACAGTCTACGAGCAGTACTTC. Amino acid sequence: CASSPTVYEQYF.

The rearrangement links TRBV4-1 to TRBJ2-5, with D perhaps matching TRBD1 (6 bases). Trimming pared 1 base from V and 5 bases from J, leaving 17 bases between. CDR3 length: 16 amino acids. Germline loops: CDR1 MGHRA, CDR2 YSYEKL. The CDR3 loop reads CASSQGGHGARETQYF. The CDR3 DNA sequence: TGCGCCAGCAGCCAAGGGGGACACGGAGCTCGGGAGACCCAGTACTTC.

The V gene is TRBV7-8, the J gene TRBJ2-1; D possibly matches TRBD1 or TRBD2 (6 bases each). CDR3 size: 14 residues. Germline-derived CDR1 and CDR2 are SGHVS and FQNEAQ. With 6 bases removed from V and 7 bases from J, the gap between germline ends came to 16 bases. The DNA of the CDR3 is TGTGCCAGCAGTTATAGCGTAGGGGGGAATGAGCAGTTCTTC. Protein sequence: CASSYSVGGNEQFF.

This clone was observed once. The V call is TRBV21-1, the J call TRBJ2-7; TRBD1 was called by the table and not checked on the DNA. TRBV21-1 is marked as a pseudogene. CDR3 length: 12 residues. CDR3 in DNA: TGTGCCAGCAGCACCACAATCCACGAGCAGTACTTC. The encoded protein is CASSTTIHEQYF.

The rearrangement joins TRBV5-6 to TRBJ1-1, with D maybe TRBD1 (6 bases). The CDR3 loop spans 14 amino acids. Trimming cost V 7 bases and J 1 base, with 14 bases left between them. Germline V gene lookup returns CDR1 SGHDT and CDR2 YYEEEE. CDR3 DNA sequence: TGTGCCAGCTCACCGGGGGCGGGGAACACTGAAGCTTTCTTT. It specifies CASSPGAGNTEAFF.

The chain has TRBV7-9 and TRBJ2-1; 7 bases fit TRBD1. With 1 base clipped from V and 6 bases from J, the junction kept 6 bases outside the gene matches. Germline-derived CDR1 and CDR2 are SEHNR and FQNEAQ (reference sequence). The CDR3 sequence is 15 residues long. CDR3 in amino acids: CASSLVSPGGNEQFF. The CDR3 DNA reads TGTGCCAGCAGCTTAGTATCTCCAGGGGGCAATGAGCAGTTCTTC.

The CDR3, as DNA: TGTGCCAGCAACGTTGGAGCGAGCGGGAGCACCCACGAGCAGTACTTC. Translation: CASNVGASGSTHEQYF. The chain is built from TRBV5-4 and TRBJ2-7; 8 bases are a match to TRBD2. The CDR3 length is 16 residues. V shed 6 bases and J 5 bases; nucleotides not matched to a gene: 16. Germline-derived CDR1 and CDR2 are SGHNT and YYREEE (reference sequence).

The chain is built from TRBV7-6 and TRBJ1-1; D is undetermined. CDR1 SGHVS and CDR2 FNYEAQ come from the germline V gene. Trimming removed 4 bases at V and 1 base at J, with 7 bases between. The CDR3 consists of 13 residues. The CDR3 is CASSSPENTEAFF. Written as DNA, the CDR3 is TGTGCCAGCAGCTCTCCAGAGAACACTGAAGCTTTCTTT.

V and J are TRBV29-1 and TRBJ2-3; D ambiguous. The ends were cut back, 4 bases at V and 0 bases at J, with 8 bases in the middle. CDR3 length: 13 residues. Germline V gene sequence: CDR1 SQVTM, CDR2 ANQGSEA. Here the CDR3 DNA reads TGCAGCGTTGCCCTGGAAAGCACAGATACGCAGTATTTT. It encodes CSVALESTDTQYF.

This chain connects TRBV5-1 to TRBJ2-1, with 7 positions matching TRBD1. V lost 0 bases to trimming and J lost 7 bases; unmatched junction nucleotides: 7. CDR1 is SGHRS, CDR2 YFSETQ, per germline. CDR3 size: 15 residues. The CDR3: CASSLALGRGNEQFF. The CDR3 DNA reads as TGCGCCAGCAGCTTGGCCCTAGGCAGGGGGAATGAGCAGTTCTTC.

The CDR3 DNA follows: TGTGCCAGCAGCCAAGATTTTGTCGACTCTAACACTGAAGCTTTCTTT. Its translation: CASSQDFVDSNTEAFF. The genes are TRBV4-2 and TRBJ1-1; no clear D. The CDR3 is 16 amino acids. Trimming removed 0 bases from V and 2 bases from J, with 13 bases in between. CDR1 is LGHNA and CDR2 is YNFKEQ in the germline V gene.

The chain joins TRBV28 to TRBJ1-5, with TRBD1 matching over 9 bases. The V and J ends lost 6 bases and 0 bases, in that order; junction bases with no gene match: 6. There are 16 residues in the CDR3. Germline V gene sequence: CDR1 MDHEN, CDR2 SYDVKM. For the CDR3, the DNA is TGTGCCAGCAGATCCGACAGGGGGTATAGCAATCAGCCCCAGCATTTT. Its protein product is CASRSDRGYSNQPQHF. Complete variable domain (other parts from reference TRBV28 and TRBJ1-5): DVKVTQSSRYLVKRTGEKVFLECVQDMDHENMFWYRQDPGLGLRLIYFSYDVKMKEKGDIPEGYSVSREKKERFSLILESASTNQTSMYLCASRSDRGYSNQPQHFGDGTRLSIL.

The chain couples TRBV25-1 to TRBJ2-2, with D hard to call. Trimming removed 3 bases from V and 6 bases from J, with 5 bases in between. CDR1 is MGHDK, CDR2 SYGVNS, per germline. This CDR3 has 12 residues. In nucleotides, the CDR3 is TGTGCCAGCAGTGACGGAGCCGGGGAGCTGTTTTTT. Translation gives CASSDGAGELFF. Full variable domain (missing parts from reference TRBV25-1 and TRBJ2-2): EADIYQTPRYLVIGTGKKITLECSQTMGHDKMYWYQQDPGMELHLIHYSYGVNSTEKGDLSSESTVSRIRTEHFPLTLESARPSHTSQYLCASSDGAGELFFGEGSRLTVL.

This clone has a single count. The genes are TRBV19 and TRBJ2-3; 11 bases map to TRBD2. This CDR3 comprises 18 residues. Trimming removed 3 bases from V and 5 bases from J; junction bases left unmatched: 13. Germline CDR1 is LNHDA and CDR2 is SQIVND (reference sequence). DNA for the CDR3: TGTGCCAGTAGTATTTTTGGCGCGGGACTAGCGGAAGGAGATACGCAGTATTTT. Its translation is CASSIFGAGLAEGDTQYF.